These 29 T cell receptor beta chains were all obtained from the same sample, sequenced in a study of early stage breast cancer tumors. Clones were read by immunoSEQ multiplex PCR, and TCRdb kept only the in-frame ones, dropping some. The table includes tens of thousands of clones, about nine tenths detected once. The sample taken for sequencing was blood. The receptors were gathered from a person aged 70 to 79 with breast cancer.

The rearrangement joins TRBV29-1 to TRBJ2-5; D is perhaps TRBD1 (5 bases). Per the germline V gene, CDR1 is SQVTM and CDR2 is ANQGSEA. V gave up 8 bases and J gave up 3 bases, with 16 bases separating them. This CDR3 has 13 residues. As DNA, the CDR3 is TGCAGCACCGGTAGGGGTGGGGAAGAGACCCAGTACTTC. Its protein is CSTGRGGEETQYF. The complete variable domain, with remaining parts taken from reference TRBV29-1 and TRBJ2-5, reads SAVISQKPSRDICQRGTSLTIQCQVDSQVTMMFWYRQQPGQSLTLIATANQGSEATYESGFVIDKFPISRPNLTFSTLTVSNMSPEDSSIYLCSTGRGGEETQYFGPGTRLLVL.

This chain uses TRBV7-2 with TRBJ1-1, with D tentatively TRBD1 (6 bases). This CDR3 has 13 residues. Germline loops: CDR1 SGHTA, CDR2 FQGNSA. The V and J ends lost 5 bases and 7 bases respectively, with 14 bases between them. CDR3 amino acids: CASSPRQEVEAFF. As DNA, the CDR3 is TGTGCCAGCAGCCCTAGACAGGAGGTTGAAGCTTTCTTT.

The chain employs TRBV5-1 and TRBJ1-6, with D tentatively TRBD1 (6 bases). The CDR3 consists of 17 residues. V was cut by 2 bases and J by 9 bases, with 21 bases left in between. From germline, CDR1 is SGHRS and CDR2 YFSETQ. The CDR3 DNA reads TGCGCCAGCAGCTTACACCGGGACACCTTATCGAGTTCACCCCTCCACTTT. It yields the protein CASSLHRDTLSSSPLHF.

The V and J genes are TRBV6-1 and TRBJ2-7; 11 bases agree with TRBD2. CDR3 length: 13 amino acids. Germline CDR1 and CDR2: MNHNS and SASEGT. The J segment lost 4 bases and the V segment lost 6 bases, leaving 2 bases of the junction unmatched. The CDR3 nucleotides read TGTGCCAGCAGGACTAGCGGGACATACGAGCAGTACTTC. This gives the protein CASRTSGTYEQYF.

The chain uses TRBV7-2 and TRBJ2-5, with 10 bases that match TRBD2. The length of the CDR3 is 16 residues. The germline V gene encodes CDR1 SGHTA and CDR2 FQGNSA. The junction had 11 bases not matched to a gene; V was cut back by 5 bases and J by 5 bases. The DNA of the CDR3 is TGTGCCAGCAGCCTCAGCGGGGGGGCCGTCGGGGAGACCCAGTACTTC. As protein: CASSLSGGAVGETQYF.

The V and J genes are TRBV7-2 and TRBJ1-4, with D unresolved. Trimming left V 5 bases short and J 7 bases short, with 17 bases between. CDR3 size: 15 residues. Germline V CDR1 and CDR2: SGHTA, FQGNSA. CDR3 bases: TGTGCCAGCAGCCCCGGATGGGGTGAGGGTGAAAAACTGTTTTTT. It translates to CASSPGWGEGEKLFF.

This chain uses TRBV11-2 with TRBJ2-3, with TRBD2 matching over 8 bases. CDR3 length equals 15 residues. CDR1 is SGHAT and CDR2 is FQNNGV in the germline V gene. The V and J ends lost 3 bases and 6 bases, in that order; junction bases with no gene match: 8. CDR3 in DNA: TGTGCCAGCAGCTTTCTACGGGAGGGAGGTGATACGCAGTATTTT. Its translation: CASSFLREGGDTQYF.

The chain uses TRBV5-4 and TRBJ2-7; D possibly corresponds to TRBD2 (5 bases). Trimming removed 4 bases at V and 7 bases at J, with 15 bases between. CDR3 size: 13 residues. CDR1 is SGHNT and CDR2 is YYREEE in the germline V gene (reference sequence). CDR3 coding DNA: TGTGCCAGCAGCCCTCCTACTCGGGGTGAGCAGTACTTC. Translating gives CASSPPTRGEQYF.

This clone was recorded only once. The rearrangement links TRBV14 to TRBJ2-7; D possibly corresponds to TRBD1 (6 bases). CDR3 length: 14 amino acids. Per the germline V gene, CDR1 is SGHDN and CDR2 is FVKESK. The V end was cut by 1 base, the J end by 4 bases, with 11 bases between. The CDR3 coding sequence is TGTGCCAGCAGCCAAGGGACAGTGGAGTACGAGCAGTACTTC. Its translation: CASSQGTVEYEQYF.

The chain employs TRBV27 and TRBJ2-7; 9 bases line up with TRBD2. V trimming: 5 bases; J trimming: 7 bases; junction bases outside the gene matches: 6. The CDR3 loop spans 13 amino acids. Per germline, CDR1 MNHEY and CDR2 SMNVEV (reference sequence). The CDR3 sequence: CASSGTSFGEQYF. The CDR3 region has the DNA TGTGCCAGCAGTGGGACTAGCTTTGGGGAGCAGTACTTC.

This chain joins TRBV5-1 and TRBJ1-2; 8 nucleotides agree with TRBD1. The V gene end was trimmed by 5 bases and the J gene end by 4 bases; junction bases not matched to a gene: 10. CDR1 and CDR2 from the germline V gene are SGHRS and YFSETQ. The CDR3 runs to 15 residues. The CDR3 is CASSATGAQVYGYTF. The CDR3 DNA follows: TGCGCCAGCAGTGCGACAGGGGCGCAGGTCTATGGCTACACCTTC.

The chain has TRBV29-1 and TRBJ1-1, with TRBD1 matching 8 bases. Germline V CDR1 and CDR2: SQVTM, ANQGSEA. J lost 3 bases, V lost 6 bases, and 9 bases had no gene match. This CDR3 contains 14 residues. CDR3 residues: CSVRQGLGDTEAFF. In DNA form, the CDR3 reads TGCAGCGTCCGACAGGGGCTGGGGGACACTGAAGCTTTCTTT.

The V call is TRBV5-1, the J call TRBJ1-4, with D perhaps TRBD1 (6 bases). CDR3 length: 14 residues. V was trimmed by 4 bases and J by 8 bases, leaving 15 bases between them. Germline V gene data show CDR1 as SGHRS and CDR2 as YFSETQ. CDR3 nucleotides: TGCGCCAGCAGCGAGGGACATGGGGAGGAAAAACTGTTTTTT. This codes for CASSEGHGEEKLFF.

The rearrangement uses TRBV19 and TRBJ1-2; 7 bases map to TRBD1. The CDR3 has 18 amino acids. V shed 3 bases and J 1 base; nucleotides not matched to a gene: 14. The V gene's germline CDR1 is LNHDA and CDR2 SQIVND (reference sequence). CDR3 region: CASSIPQTGTVFNYGYTF. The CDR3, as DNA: TGTGCCAGTAGTATTCCCCAAACCGGGACAGTCTTTAACTATGGCTACACCTTC.

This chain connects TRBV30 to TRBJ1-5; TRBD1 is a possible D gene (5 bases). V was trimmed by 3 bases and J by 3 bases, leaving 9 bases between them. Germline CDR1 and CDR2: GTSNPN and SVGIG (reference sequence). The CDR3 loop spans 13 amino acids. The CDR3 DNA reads TGTGCCTGGAGGCAGGGCTTCAATCAGCCCCAGCATTTT. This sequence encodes CAWRQGFNQPQHF.

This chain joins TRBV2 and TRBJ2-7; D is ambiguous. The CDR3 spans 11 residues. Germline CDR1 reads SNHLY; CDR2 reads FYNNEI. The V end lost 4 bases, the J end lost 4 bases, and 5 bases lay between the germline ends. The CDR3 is CASSVGYEQYF. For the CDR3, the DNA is TGTGCCAGCAGTGTCGGGTACGAGCAGTACTTC.

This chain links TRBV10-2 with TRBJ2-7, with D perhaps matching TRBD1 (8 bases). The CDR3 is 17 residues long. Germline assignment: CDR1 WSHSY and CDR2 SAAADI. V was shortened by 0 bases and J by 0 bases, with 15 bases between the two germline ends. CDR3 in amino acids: CASSESTGASGSYEQYF. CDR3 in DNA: TGCGCCAGCAGTGAGTCGACAGGGGCTAGCGGCTCCTACGAGCAGTACTTC.

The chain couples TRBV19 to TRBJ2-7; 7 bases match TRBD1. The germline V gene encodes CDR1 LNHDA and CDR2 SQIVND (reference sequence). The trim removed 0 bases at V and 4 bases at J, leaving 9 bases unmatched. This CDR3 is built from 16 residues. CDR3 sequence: CASSIEIGTVGYEQYF. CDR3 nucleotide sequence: TGTGCCAGTAGTATAGAAATCGGGACAGTTGGATACGAGCAGTACTTC.

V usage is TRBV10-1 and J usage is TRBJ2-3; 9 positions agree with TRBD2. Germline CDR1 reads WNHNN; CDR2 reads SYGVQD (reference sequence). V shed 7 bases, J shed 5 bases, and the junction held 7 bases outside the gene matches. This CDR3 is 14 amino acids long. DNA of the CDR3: TGCGCCAGCACCGCGGGGGGGCAAGGAGATACGCAGTATTTT. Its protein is CASTAGGQGDTQYF.

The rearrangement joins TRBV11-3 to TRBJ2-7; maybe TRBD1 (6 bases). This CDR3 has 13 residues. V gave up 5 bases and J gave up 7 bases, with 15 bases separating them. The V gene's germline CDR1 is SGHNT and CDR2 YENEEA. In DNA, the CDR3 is TGTGCCAGCAGCCGATCCGGGACACAAGAGCAGTACTTC. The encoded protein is CASSRSGTQEQYF.

The CDR3 spells CSVASNYGYTF. The CDR3 coding sequence is TGCAGCGTTGCCAGTAACTATGGCTACACCTTC. The rearrangement links TRBV29-1 to TRBJ1-2, with D uncertain. The CDR3 has 11 amino acids. Germline V lookup: CDR1 SQVTM, CDR2 ANQGSEA. V lost 4 bases, J lost 1 base, and 4 bases lay in between.

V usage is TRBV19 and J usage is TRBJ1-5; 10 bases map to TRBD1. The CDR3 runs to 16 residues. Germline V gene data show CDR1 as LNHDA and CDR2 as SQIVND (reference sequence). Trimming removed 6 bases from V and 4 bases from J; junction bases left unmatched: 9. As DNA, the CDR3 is TGTGCCAGTAGCAAGACCGGGACAGGGGTTAATCAGCCCCAGCATTTT. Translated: CASSKTGTGVNQPQHF. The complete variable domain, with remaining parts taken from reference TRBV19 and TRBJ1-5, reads DGGITQSPKYLFRKEGQNVTLSCEQNLNHDAMYWYRQDPGQGLRLIYYSQIVNDFQKGDIAEGYSVSREKKESFPLTVTSAQKNPTAFYLCASSKTGTGVNQPQHFGDGTRLSIL.

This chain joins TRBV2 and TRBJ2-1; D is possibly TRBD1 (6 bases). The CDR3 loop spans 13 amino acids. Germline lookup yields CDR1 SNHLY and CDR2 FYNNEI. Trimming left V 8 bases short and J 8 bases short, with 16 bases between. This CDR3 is CASVWGEGDEQFF. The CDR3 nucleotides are TGTGCCAGCGTGTGGGGTGAGGGGGATGAGCAGTTCTTC.

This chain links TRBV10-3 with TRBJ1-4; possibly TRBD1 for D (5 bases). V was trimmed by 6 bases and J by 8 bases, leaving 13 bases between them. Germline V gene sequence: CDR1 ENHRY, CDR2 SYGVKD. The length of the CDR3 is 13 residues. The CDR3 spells CAISQGLEEKLFF. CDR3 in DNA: TGTGCCATCAGCCAGGGATTGGAGGAAAAACTGTTTTTT.

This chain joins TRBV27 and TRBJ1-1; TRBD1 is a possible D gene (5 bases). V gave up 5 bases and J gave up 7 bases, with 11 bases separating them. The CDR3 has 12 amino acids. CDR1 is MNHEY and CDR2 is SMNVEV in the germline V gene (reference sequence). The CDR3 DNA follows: TGTGCCAGCAGTCTGGGGCAGGGTGAAGCTTTCTTT. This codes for CASSLGQGEAFF.

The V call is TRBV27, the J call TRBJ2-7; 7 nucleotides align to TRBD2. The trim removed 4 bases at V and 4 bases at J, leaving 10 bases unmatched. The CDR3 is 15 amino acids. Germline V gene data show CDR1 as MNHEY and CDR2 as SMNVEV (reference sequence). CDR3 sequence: CASSSYGTTRYEQYF. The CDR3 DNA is TGTGCCAGCAGTTCCTACGGGACTACCCGTTACGAGCAGTACTTC.

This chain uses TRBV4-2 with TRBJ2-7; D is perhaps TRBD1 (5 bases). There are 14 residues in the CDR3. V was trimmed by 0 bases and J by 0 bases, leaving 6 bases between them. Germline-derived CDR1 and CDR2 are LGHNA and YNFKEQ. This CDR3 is CASSQDTGSYEQYF. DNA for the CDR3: TGTGCCAGCAGCCAAGATACAGGCTCCTACGAGCAGTACTTC.

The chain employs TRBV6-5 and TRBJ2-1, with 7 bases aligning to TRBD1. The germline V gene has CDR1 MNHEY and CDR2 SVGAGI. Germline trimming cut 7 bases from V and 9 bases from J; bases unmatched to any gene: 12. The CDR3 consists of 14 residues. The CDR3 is CASIRETGVGEQFF. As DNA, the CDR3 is TGTGCCAGCATTCGGGAAACAGGGGTGGGTGAGCAGTTCTTC.

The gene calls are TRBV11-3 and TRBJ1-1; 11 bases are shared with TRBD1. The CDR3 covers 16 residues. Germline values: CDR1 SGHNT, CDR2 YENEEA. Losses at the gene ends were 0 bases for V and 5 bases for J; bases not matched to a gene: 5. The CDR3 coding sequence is TGTGCCAGCAGCTTAGACGGACAGGGGGCAAGGACTGAAGCTTTCTTT. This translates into CASSLDGQGARTEAFF.